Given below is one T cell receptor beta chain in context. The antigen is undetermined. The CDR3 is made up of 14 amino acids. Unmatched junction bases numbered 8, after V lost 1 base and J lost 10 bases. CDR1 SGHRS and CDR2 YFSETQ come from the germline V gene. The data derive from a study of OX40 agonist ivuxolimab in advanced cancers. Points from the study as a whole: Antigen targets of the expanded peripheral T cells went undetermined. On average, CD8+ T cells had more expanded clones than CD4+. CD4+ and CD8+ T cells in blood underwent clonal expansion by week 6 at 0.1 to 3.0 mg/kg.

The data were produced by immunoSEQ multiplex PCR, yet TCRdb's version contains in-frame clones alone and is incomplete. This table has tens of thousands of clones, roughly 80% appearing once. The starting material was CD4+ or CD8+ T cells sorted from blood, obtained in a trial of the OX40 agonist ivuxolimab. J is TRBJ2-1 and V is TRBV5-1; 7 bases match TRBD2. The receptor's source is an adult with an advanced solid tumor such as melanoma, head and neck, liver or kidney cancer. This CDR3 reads CASSLWEGREEQFF. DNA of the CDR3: TGCGCCAGCAGCTTGTGGGAGGGCCGGGAAGAGCAGTTCTTC.